Only a few counts were recorded for the clone carrying this T cell receptor beta chain. What it binds is unknown. CVID and control samples used equivalent genomic DNA input. TCRdb's table, derived via immunoSEQ multiplex PCR, lists solely in-frame clones and lacks some. The sample presents some 20,000 clones, none singletons. The data are from a study of T cell clonality in common variable immunodeficiency. Overall study findings and caveats: Compared with healthy controls, CVID subjects showed increased TCRbeta clonality, mostly in about a third. Common variable immunodeficiency TCR beta sequences reportedly had fewer deletions and N-nucleotide insertions.

Donors gave roughly 5 to 8 ml heparinized peripheral whole blood. The sequence came from a human donor with common variable immunodeficiency. The specimen sequenced was peripheral blood mononuclear cells.

CDR3 residues: CASSPWTGGRSEQYF. The sequenced part of the CDR3 DNA is TGTGCCAGCAGCCCATGGACAGGGGGCAGGTCCGAG. The chain links TRBV7-2 to TRBJ2-7; 11 nucleotides agree with TRBD1. The read terminates 3 residues before the CDR3 end, so the remaining end is supplied by the germline J gene. In germline, CDR1 is SGHTA, CDR2 FQGNSA. The CDR3 sequence is 15 residues long. V lost 5 bases to trimming and J lost 6 bases; unmatched junction nucleotides: 9. Drawing the rest from reference TRBV7-2 and TRBJ2-7, the complete variable domain is GAGVSQSPSNKVTEKGKDVELRCDPISGHTALYWYRQSLGQGLEFLIYFQGNSAPDKSGLPSDRFSAERTGGSVSTLTIQRTQQEDSAVYLCASSPWTGGRSEQYFGPGTRLTVT.